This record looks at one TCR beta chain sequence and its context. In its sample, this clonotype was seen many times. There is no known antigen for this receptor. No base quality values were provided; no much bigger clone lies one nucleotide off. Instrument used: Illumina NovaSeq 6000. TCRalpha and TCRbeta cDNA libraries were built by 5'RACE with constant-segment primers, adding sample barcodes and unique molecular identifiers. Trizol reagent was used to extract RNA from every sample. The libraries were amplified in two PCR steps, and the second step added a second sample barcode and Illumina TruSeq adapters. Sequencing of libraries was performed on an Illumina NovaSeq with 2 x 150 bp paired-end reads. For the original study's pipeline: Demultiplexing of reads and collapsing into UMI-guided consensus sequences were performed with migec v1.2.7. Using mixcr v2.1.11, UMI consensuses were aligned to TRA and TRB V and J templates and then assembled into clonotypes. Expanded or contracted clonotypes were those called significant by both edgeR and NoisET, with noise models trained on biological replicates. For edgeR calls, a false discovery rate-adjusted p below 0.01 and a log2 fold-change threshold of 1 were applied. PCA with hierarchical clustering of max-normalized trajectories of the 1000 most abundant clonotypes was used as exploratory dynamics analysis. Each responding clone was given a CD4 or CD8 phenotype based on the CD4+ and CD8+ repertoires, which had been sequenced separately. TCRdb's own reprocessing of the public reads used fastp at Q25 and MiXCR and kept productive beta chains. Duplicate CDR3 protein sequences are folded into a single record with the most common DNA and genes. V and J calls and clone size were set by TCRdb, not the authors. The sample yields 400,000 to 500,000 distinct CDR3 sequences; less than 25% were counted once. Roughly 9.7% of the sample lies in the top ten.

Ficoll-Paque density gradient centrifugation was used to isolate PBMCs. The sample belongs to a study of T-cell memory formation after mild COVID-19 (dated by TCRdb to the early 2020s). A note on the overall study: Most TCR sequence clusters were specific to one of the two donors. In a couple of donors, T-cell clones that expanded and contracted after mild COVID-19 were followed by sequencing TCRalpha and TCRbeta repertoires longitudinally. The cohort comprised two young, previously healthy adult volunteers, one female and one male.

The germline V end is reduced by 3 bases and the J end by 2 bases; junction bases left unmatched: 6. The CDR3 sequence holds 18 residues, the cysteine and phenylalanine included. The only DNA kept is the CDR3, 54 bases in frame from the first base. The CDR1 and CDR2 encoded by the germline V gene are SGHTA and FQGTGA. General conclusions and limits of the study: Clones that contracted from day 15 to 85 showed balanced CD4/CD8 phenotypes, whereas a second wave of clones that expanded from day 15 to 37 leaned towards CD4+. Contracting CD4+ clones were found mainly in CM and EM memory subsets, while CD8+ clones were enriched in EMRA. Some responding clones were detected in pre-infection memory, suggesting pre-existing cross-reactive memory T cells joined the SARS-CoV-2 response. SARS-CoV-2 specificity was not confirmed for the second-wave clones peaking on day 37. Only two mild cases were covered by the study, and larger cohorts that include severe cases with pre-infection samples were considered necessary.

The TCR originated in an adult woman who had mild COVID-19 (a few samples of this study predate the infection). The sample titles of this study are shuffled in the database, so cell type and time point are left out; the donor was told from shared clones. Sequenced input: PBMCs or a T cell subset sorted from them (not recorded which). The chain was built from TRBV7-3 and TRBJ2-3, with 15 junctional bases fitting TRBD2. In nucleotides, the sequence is TGTGCCAGCAGCTTGGGACTAGCGGGAGGCCTTTTCACAGATACGCAGTATTTT. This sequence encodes CASSLGLAGGLFTDTQYF.